Below, 19 T cell receptor beta chains from the same sample are listed, as sequenced in a study of blood T cell repertoires in COVID-19. The assay was immunoSEQ multiplex PCR, and TCRdb's table has in-frame clones only and misses some. The sample shows 200,000 or so clones, around 90% of them seen only once. Source material: PBMCs or T cells enriched from blood (not recorded which). The receptors come from a man younger than 40 in a cohort exposed to, infected with or recovered from COVID-19 (not recorded which).

This sequence joins TRBV9 and TRBJ2-7; 8 nucleotides line up with TRBD2. V shed 0 bases and J 2 bases; nucleotides not matched to a gene: 10. There are 17 residues in the CDR3. Germline V gene data show CDR1 as SGDLS and CDR2 as YYNGEE. The CDR3: CASSVVGSGGLAYEQYF. DNA of the CDR3: TGTGCCAGCAGCGTAGTCGGGAGCGGGGGTCTTGCCTACGAGCAGTACTTC.

This clone was detected once. This sequence joins TRBV9 and TRBJ2-7, with 7 bases fitting TRBD2. Germline V gives CDR1 SGDLS, CDR2 YYNGEE. The J segment lost 5 bases and the V segment lost 1 base, leaving 15 bases of the junction unmatched. CDR3 length: 17 residues. The CDR3 reads CASSVSGRETFQNEQYF. DNA of the CDR3: TGTGCCAGCAGCGTATCTGGGCGGGAGACTTTCCAGAACGAGCAGTACTTC.

The chain links TRBV7-8 to TRBJ2-7; 8 positions agree with TRBD1. V was pared by 1 base and J by 3 bases, with 2 bases of the junction left unmatched. Germline CDR1 SGHVS, CDR2 FQNEAQ. The CDR3 spans 14 residues. The CDR3 protein is CASSLVDRGYEQYF. The DNA for the CDR3 is TGTGCCAGCAGCTTAGTTGACAGGGGCTACGAGCAGTACTTC.

This chain connects TRBV28 to TRBJ1-2; 10 nucleotides align to TRBD1. This CDR3 comprises 15 residues. Looked up from germline, CDR1 is MDHEN and CDR2 is SYDVKM. After removal of 2 bases from V and 3 bases from J, the junction contained 3 bases not matched to a gene. The CDR3 here is CASSLTGQGDYGYTF. CDR3 DNA: TGTGCCAGCAGTTTAACAGGACAGGGGGACTATGGCTACACCTTC.

This clone came up once. V gene TRBV11-2 combines with J gene TRBJ2-1; 10 bases are a match to TRBD1. Losses at the gene ends were 3 bases for V and 2 bases for J; bases not matched to a gene: 13. The CDR3 has 19 residues. In germline, CDR1 is SGHAT, CDR2 FQNNGV. The CDR3 region is CASSLRDRGPFSPYNEQFF. The CDR3 coding sequence is TGTGCCAGCAGCTTGCGGGACAGGGGCCCGTTTTCCCCCTACAATGAGCAGTTCTTC.

The rearrangement joins TRBV9 to TRBJ1-2; TRBD1 matches at 7 bases. Germline trimming cut 4 bases from V and 8 bases from J; bases unmatched to any gene: 14. Germline values: CDR1 SGDLS, CDR2 YYNGEE. This CDR3 has 15 amino acids. This CDR3 reads CASSFKGQKQGGYTF. Here the CDR3 DNA reads TGTGCCAGCAGCTTCAAGGGACAGAAGCAGGGGGGCTACACCTTC.

The V gene is TRBV6-5, the J gene TRBJ2-7; the match to TRBD1 covers 10 bases. Germline assignment: CDR1 MNHEY and CDR2 SVGAGI. J was trimmed by 2 bases and V by 6 bases; bases with no gene match: 7. The CDR3 has 15 amino acids. In nucleotides, the CDR3 is TGTGCCAGCAGCAAATACGGGACAGGGGCCTACGAGCAGTACTTC. Protein: CASSKYGTGAYEQYF.

V is TRBV28 and J is TRBJ2-3; D possibly corresponds to TRBD2 (5 bases). The CDR3 spans 16 residues. Germline CDR1 MDHEN, CDR2 SYDVKM. Between the trimmed V and J ends, which lost 6 bases and 4 bases, there was a span of 20 bases. The CDR3 reads CASSPSSHELADTQYF. The CDR3, as DNA: TGTGCCAGCAGCCCCTCTAGCCACGAGCTAGCAGATACGCAGTATTTT.

The chain recombines TRBV11-2 with TRBJ1-6; 10 bases line up with TRBD1. The CDR3 has 16 amino acids. V was clipped by 6 bases and J by 0 bases; unmatched bases: 2. Germline V gives CDR1 SGHAT, CDR2 FQNNGV. The CDR3 loop is CASRRTGGSYNSPLHF. The CDR3 DNA is TGTGCCAGCAGACGGACAGGGGGCTCCTATAATTCACCCCTCCACTTT.

The chain links TRBV11-3 to TRBJ2-1; D remains unclear. The CDR3 runs 13 residues. V was trimmed by 5 bases and J by 9 bases, leaving 14 bases between them. Germline V gives CDR1 SGHNT, CDR2 YENEEA. For the CDR3, the DNA is TGTGCCAGCAGCCCCCCCCTGGGCTCTGAGCAGTTCTTC. It codes for CASSPPLGSEQFF.

The genes are TRBV11-1 and TRBJ2-7; tentative D call: TRBD2 (5 bases). V lost 0 bases to trimming and J lost 1 base, with 7 bases between them. Germline values: CDR1 SGHAT, CDR2 FQDESV (reference sequence). This CDR3 spans 14 amino acids. The DNA of the CDR3 is TGTGCCAGCAGCTTAGCGCGACTATCCTACGAGCAGTACTTC. It encodes CASSLARLSYEQYF.

The genes are TRBV10-3 and TRBJ1-2, with unresolved D. Germline loops: CDR1 ENHRY, CDR2 SYGVKD. With 8 bases removed from V and 4 bases from J, the gap between germline ends came to 17 bases. CDR3 size: 14 residues. The CDR3 DNA reads as TGTGCCATCCTCGACCGCACGGGGATCTATGGCTACACCTTC. Translating it yields CAILDRTGIYGYTF.

V usage is TRBV7-9 and J usage is TRBJ2-1, with 8 bases aligning to TRBD2. CDR1 is SEHNR and CDR2 is FQNEAQ in the germline V gene (reference sequence). The J segment lost 0 bases and the V segment lost 5 bases, leaving 6 bases of the junction unmatched. The CDR3 is 16 residues long. CDR3 residues: CASSPQSGSSYNEQFF. The CDR3 coding sequence is TGTGCCAGCAGCCCACAGAGCGGGAGCTCCTACAATGAGCAGTTCTTC.

This chain links TRBV9 with TRBJ1-6; possible D gene TRBD1, 5 bases. CDR3 length: 15 amino acids. In germline, CDR1 is SGDLS, CDR2 YYNGEE. V gave up 4 bases and J gave up 7 bases, with 15 bases separating them. The CDR3 bases are TGTGCCAGCAGCCCCAATGTGGGGGGGAATTCACCCCTCCACTTT. Residues: CASSPNVGGNSPLHF. Using reference TRBV9 and TRBJ1-6 for the parts outside the CDR3, the full variable domain is DSGVTQTPKHLITATGQRVTLRCSPRSGDLSVYWYQQSLDQGLQFLIQYYNGEERAKGNILERFSAQQFPDLHSELNLSSLELGDSALYFCASSPNVGGNSPLHFGNGTRLTVT.

This clone was detected many times. The chain has TRBV2 and TRBJ1-2, with 7 bases lining up with TRBD1. J gave up 2 bases and V 4 bases, and 4 bases lay outside the gene matches. CDR3 size: 14 residues. Germline V gene sequence: CDR1 SNHLY, CDR2 FYNNEI. The CDR3 region has the DNA TGTGCCAGCAGTGTGGGACAGATAAACTATGGCTACACCTTC. This codes for CASSVGQINYGYTF.

V is TRBV3-1 (or the pseudogene TRBV3-2) and J is TRBJ1-1; 9 bases align to TRBD1. Germline CDR1 reads LGHDT; CDR2 reads YNNKEL (reference sequence). The CDR3 sequence is 15 residues long. V gave up 4 bases and J gave up 0 bases; unmatched junction bases: 3. The DNA for the CDR3 is TGTGCCAGCAGCCTCGGGACAGGGTTGAACACTGAAGCTTTCTTT. The encoded protein is CASSLGTGLNTEAFF.

V gene TRBV9 combines with J gene TRBJ1-2, with 10 bases that match TRBD1. Trimming took 2 bases from V and 6 from J; bases not matched to a gene: 1. CDR3 length: 13 amino acids. Germline V gene data show CDR1 as SGDLS and CDR2 as YYNGEE. CDR3 sequence reads: CASSVGQGDGYTF. The CDR3 DNA follows: TGTGCCAGCAGCGTCGGACAGGGGGATGGCTACACCTTC.

The V call is TRBV5-4, the J call TRBJ2-3, with D unresolved. The V end lost 4 bases, the J end lost 0 bases, and 15 bases lay between the germline ends. The germline V gene encodes CDR1 SGHNT and CDR2 YYREEE (reference sequence). The CDR3 runs to 16 residues. The CDR3 protein is CASSPPAAGSTDTQYF. The CDR3 coding sequence is TGTGCCAGCAGCCCCCCGGCCGCCGGGAGCACAGATACGCAGTATTTT.

This clone was detected only a few times. The chain links TRBV5-6 to TRBJ1-6; TRBD1 matches 7 bases. The CDR3 has 15 amino acids. Germline V CDR1 and CDR2: SGHDT, YYEEEE. The trim removed 5 bases at V and 7 bases at J, leaving 9 bases unmatched. The CDR3 spells CASRRLDRENSPLHF. In DNA, the CDR3 is TGTGCCAGCAGACGGCTCGACAGGGAAAATTCACCCCTCCACTTT.